This T cell receptor (beta chain) was identified during a study of blood T cell repertoires in COVID-19. Study details: The analysed material was cDNA or gDNA that came from T cells, B-cell-depleted T cells, or PBMCs.

Profiled with immunoSEQ multiplex PCR; TCRdb holds only in-frame clones, not every one. Among 53,000 or so clones listed, 79% were seen once. The CDR3 covers 17 residues. Germline V gene sequence: CDR1 SGHDN, CDR2 FVKESK. J lost 7 bases, V lost 1 base, and 11 bases had no gene match. V is TRBV14 and J is TRBJ2-1; 9 positions match TRBD2. Input material: peripheral blood. The receptor comes from a man aged 60-69 years with acute or convalescent COVID-19. This chain's CDR3 is CASSQGWWIAGGNEQFF. DNA of the CDR3: TGTGCCAGCAGCCAAGGGTGGTGGATTGCGGGAGGGAATGAGCAGTTCTTC.